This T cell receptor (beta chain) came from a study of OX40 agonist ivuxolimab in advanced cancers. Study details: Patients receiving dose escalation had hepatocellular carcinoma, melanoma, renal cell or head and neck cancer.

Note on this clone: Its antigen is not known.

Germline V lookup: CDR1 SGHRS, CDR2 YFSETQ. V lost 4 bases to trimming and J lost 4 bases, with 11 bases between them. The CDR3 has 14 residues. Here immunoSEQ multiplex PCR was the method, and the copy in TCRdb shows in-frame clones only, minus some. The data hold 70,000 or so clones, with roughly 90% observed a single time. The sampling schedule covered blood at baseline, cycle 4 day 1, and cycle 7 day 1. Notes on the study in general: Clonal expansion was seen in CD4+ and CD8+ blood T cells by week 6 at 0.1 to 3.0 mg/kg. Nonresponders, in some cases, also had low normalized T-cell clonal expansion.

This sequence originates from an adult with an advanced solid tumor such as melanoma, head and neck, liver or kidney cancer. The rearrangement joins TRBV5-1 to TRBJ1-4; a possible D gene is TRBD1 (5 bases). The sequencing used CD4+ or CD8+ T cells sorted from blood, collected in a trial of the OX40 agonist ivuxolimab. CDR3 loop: CASSRGVNNEKLFF. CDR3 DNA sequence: TGCGCCAGCAGCCGGGGGGTAAATAATGAAAAACTGTTTTTT.